Below, 18 T cell receptor beta chains from the same sample are listed, as sequenced in a study of cytomegalovirus exposure and HLA in healthy donors. The primer mix had 60 Vbeta and 13 Jbeta primers. Repertoires were generated with immunoSEQ multiplex PCR, while TCRdb's copy carries only in-frame clones and drops some. The repertoire includes 100,000 to 150,000 clones, about 78% of them detected once, and 1.4% to 1.5% sits in the top ten. Material: PBMCs. These receptors originate from a female donor in good health and CMV-seronegative.

This rearrangement joins TRBV6-5 to TRBJ1-1, with a possible D match to TRBD1 (6 bases). Germline assignment: CDR1 MNHEY and CDR2 SVGAGI. The CDR3 has 12 amino acids. Trimming stripped 6 bases from V and 5 bases from J, with 10 bases between. The CDR3 is CASSQGTTEAFF. CDR3 nucleotides: TGTGCCAGCAGCCAAGGGACAACTGAAGCTTTCTTT.

The chain has TRBV2 and TRBJ2-7, with 7 bases fitting TRBD1. The V segment lost 5 bases and the J segment 6 bases; nucleotides outside the gene matches: 7. Germline loops: CDR1 SNHLY, CDR2 FYNNEI. The CDR3 consists of 13 residues. CDR3 nucleotides: TGTGCCAGCAGTCAATACAGGGGCGGCGAGCAGTACTTC. Translation: CASSQYRGGEQYF.

The chain recombines TRBV11-2 with TRBJ2-3; maybe TRBD2 (6 bases). The germline gives CDR1 SGHAT, CDR2 FQNNGV. The CDR3 sequence is 15 residues long. The V gene lost 1 base and the J gene lost 0 bases, with 8 bases spanning the gap. CDR3 residues: CASSLARGSTDTQYF. DNA for the CDR3: TGTGCCAGCAGCTTAGCGCGGGGTAGCACAGATACGCAGTATTTT.

J is TRBJ2-7 and V is TRBV5-5; D is unresolved. Deletions cut 1 base from V and 4 bases from J, with 12 bases between. Germline CDR1 SGHKS, CDR2 YYEKEE (reference sequence). The CDR3 extends over 14 amino acids. CDR3 sequence (DNA): TGTGCCAGCAGCTTGTTGATAGCCGGATACGAGCAGTACTTC. Translating it yields CASSLLIAGYEQYF. The complete variable domain, with remaining parts taken from reference TRBV5-5 and TRBJ2-7, reads DAGVTQSPTHLIKTRGQQVTLRCSPISGHKSVSWYQQVLGQGPQFIFQYYEKEERGRGNFPDRFSARQFPNYSSELNVNALLLGDSALYLCASSLLIAGYEQYFGPGTRLTVT.

This clone came up once. The V and J genes are TRBV7-2 and TRBJ2-7; D remains ambiguous. CDR3 length equals 13 residues. Trimming took 2 bases from V and 2 from J, leaving 7 bases between them. In germline, CDR1 is SGHTA, CDR2 FQGNSA. CDR3 in DNA: TGTGCCAGCAGCTTACAGGTCCCCTACGAGCAGTACTTC. Protein sequence: CASSLQVPYEQYF.

The chain has TRBV5-1 and TRBJ1-1, with D maybe TRBD1 (6 bases). CDR1 and CDR2 from the germline V gene are SGHRS and YFSETQ. The CDR3 totals 13 residues. V lost 4 bases to trimming and J lost 5 bases, with 12 bases between them. CDR3 amino acids: CASSVEGETEAFF. In nucleotides, the CDR3 is TGCGCCAGCAGCGTGGAGGGGGAAACTGAAGCTTTCTTT.

The chain combines TRBV27 with TRBJ1-1; 7 bases map to TRBD1. The germline CDR1 and CDR2 sequences are MNHEY and SMNVEV (reference sequence). V shed 5 bases and J 5 bases; nucleotides not matched to a gene: 8. This CDR3 is built from 14 residues. CDR3 protein: CASSPRTGWTEAFF. For the CDR3, the DNA is TGTGCCAGCAGTCCTAGGACAGGATGGACTGAAGCTTTCTTT.

The chain has TRBV7-9 and TRBJ1-2; D ambiguous. The CDR3 has 16 residues. CDR1 and CDR2 from the germline V gene are SEHNR and FQNEAQ (reference sequence). V was shortened by 0 bases and J by 4 bases, with 15 bases between the two germline ends. CDR3 protein: CASSLAKEEAVYGYTF. CDR3 nucleotide sequence: TGTGCCAGCAGCTTAGCGAAAGAAGAAGCCGTCTATGGCTACACCTTC.

This CDR3 is CASSYQTRDTQYF. CDR3 coding DNA: TGTGCCAGTAGCTACCAAACCCGAGATACGCAGTATTTT. The rearrangement uses TRBV19 and TRBJ2-3, with D hard to call. CDR3 length: 13 residues. The ends were cut back, 6 bases at V and 5 bases at J, with 12 bases in the middle. The germline gives CDR1 LNHDA, CDR2 SQIVND (reference sequence).

This clone was observed a single time. Written as DNA, the CDR3 is TGCGCCAGCAGCCAAGACGTAGCGGGAGGTCGGGAGCAGTACTTC. Amino acids: CASSQDVAGGREQYF. J is TRBJ2-7 and V is TRBV4-3; 10 bases match TRBD2. Germline V gives CDR1 LGHNA, CDR2 YSLEER. The CDR3 is 15 amino acids. V shed 0 bases and J 7 bases; nucleotides not matched to a gene: 6.

V gene TRBV9 combines with J gene TRBJ2-1; TRBD1 aligns across 7 bases. V lost 0 bases, J lost 0 bases, and 3 bases stayed unmatched. The CDR3 is 16 amino acids. Germline-derived CDR1 and CDR2 are SGDLS and YYNGEE. Here the CDR3 reads CASSVEGGTSYNEQFF. CDR3 DNA sequence: TGTGCCAGCAGCGTAGAAGGGGGCACCTCCTACAATGAGCAGTTCTTC.

The chain links TRBV12-2 to TRBJ1-3. TRBV12-2 is given as a pseudogene. The CDR3 spans 19 residues. The CDR3 spells CASRLVGARGGGSGNTIYF. Written as DNA, the CDR3 is TGTGCAAGTCGCTTAGTAGGGGCCCGGGGAGGGGGAAGCGGAAACACCATATATTTT.

This clone was counted between two and nine times. The genes are TRBV28 and TRBJ1-5; TRBD1 matches 10 bases. Germline CDR1 and CDR2: MDHEN and SYDVKM. The CDR3 has 15 residues. Unmatched junction bases numbered 6, after V lost 6 bases and J lost 4 bases. CDR3 region: CASSSGQGGNQPQHF. In DNA form, the CDR3 reads TGTGCCAGCAGCTCTGGACAGGGGGGTAATCAGCCCCAGCATTTT.

The chain is built from TRBV19 and TRBJ2-1; TRBD2 aligns across 11 bases. Germline CDR1 LNHDA, CDR2 SQIVND (reference sequence). This CDR3 is 18 amino acids long. Losses at the gene ends were 0 bases for V and 6 bases for J; bases not matched to a gene: 10. The DNA for the CDR3 is TGTGCCAGTAGTATAGATCTCACTAGCGGGAGAACGGGCAATGAGCAGTTCTTC. Its protein is CASSIDLTSGRTGNEQFF.

This clone appeared once. The chain combines TRBV4-1 with TRBJ2-1; 12 bases fit TRBD2. The CDR3 totals 17 residues. CDR1 and CDR2 from the germline V gene are MGHRA and YSYEKL. Unmatched junction bases numbered 2, after V lost 0 bases and J lost 2 bases. CDR3 protein: CASSQDGTSGPYNEQFF. The CDR3, as DNA: TGCGCCAGCAGCCAAGATGGGACTAGCGGGCCCTACAATGAGCAGTTCTTC.

The chain links TRBV30 to TRBJ2-2; TRBD2 matches at 11 bases. This CDR3 is 15 amino acids long. Per germline, CDR1 GTSNPN and CDR2 SVGIG (reference sequence). V lost 5 bases to trimming and J lost 3 bases; unmatched junction nucleotides: 5. The CDR3 sequence: CAWRGTSGYTGELFF. CDR3 coding DNA: TGTGCCTGGCGGGGGACTAGCGGTTACACCGGGGAGCTGTTTTTT.

This clone was seen once. V and J are TRBV19 and TRBJ1-1; 10 nucleotides align to TRBD1. The V gene's germline CDR1 is LNHDA and CDR2 SQIVND (reference sequence). V was clipped by 6 bases and J by 3 bases; unmatched bases: 4. This CDR3 is 14 amino acids long. CDR3 sequence (DNA): TGTGCCAGTAGACGGACAGGGGGGGACACTGAAGCTTTCTTT. Residues: CASRRTGGDTEAFF.

The V gene is TRBV14, the J gene TRBJ2-1; 13 bases match TRBD2. V lost 4 bases to trimming and J lost 6 bases; unmatched junction nucleotides: 3. Germline CDR1 and CDR2: SGHDN and FVKESK. CDR3 length: 15 residues. CDR3 sequence reads: CASSRGTSGINEQFF. The CDR3, as DNA: TGTGCCAGCAGCCGGGGGACTAGCGGGATCAATGAGCAGTTCTTC.